These T cell receptor beta chains were read from a single sample in a study of spatial heterogeneity in lung cancer. TCRdb re-called the 5' RACE reads through MiXCR, storing one row per CDR3 protein. The sample lists roughly 39,000 distinct CDR3 sequences; 6.5% to 8.5% were seen once. Sequences were derived from PBMCs, sampled at surgery. All receptors derive from a male donor with early-stage non-small cell lung cancer. The conserved cysteine and the conserved F or W are not part of the CDR3 here.

TRBV6-2/TRBV6-3	TRBJ2-7	ASSYLIPNEQY
TRBV18	TRBJ2-1	ASSWVAGGNYNEQF
TRBV20-1	TRBJ1-5	SASDRVSQPQH
TRBV9	TRBJ1-3	ASSASGNTIY
TRBV5-1	TRBJ2-1	ASSLMGQANNEQF
TRBV27	TRBJ2-7	ASISRPGQGFEQY
TRBV12-3/TRBV12-4	TRBJ2-5	ASSLGGAVPETQY
TRBV5-8	TRBJ1-2	ASSLNTGYT
TRBV6-5	TRBJ1-1	ASSYSSRQTEAF
TRBV12-3/TRBV12-4	TRBJ2-3	ASSRGLAGYTDTQY
TRBV6-5	TRBJ1-1	ASSSSVRQAF
TRBV5-1	TRBJ1-1	ASSALPGVTEAF